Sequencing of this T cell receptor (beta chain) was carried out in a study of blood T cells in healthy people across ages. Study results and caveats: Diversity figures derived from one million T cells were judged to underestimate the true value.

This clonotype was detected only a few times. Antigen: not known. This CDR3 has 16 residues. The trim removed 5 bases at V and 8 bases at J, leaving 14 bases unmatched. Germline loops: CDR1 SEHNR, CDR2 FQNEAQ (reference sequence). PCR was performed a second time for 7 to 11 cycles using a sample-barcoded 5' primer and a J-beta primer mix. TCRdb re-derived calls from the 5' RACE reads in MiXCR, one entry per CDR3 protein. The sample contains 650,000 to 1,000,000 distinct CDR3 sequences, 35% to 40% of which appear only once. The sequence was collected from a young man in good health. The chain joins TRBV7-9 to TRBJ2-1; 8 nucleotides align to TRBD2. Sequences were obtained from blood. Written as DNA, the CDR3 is TGTGCCAGCAGCCCACCGGGTTTAGCGGGGATCCATGAGCAGTTCTTC. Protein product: CASSPPGLAGIHEQFF.